A selection of T cell receptor beta chains follows, all from one sample in a study of post-analysis software for immune sequencing data. TCRdb fed the PCR reads into MiXCR, producing one record per CDR3 protein. The table records some 370,000 distinct CDR3 sequences, around a third of them present only once. The sequenced sample consisted of blood. The receptors stem from a girl between 5 and 17 years old with multiple sclerosis. The CDR3 runs from the conserved cysteine through the conserved F or W. The D gene is left open where the match is weak. Clone size is given for some rows only: seen once, a few or many times, or a class if the clone is expanded.

TRBV5-6	TRBJ2-1	TRBD2	.	CASSLIGTSVLDNEQFF	TGTGCCAGCAGCTTGATCGGGACTAGCGTGTTGGACAATGAGCAGTTCTTC
TRBV7-2	TRBJ2-3	TRBD2	.	CATSSGGAKDTQYF	TGTGCCACGTCTAGCGGGGGGGCAAAGGATACGCAGTATTTT
TRBV7-6	TRBJ2-5	.	.	CASSPGPGRWETQYF	TGTGCCAGCAGCCCCGGACCAGGGCGGTGGGAGACCCAGTACTTC
TRBV6-1	TRBJ2-7	.	.	CASTGTGGKAYEQYF	TGTGCCAGCACCGGAACGGGGGGCAAGGCCTACGAGCAGTACTTC
TRBV20-1	TRBJ2-5	.	few	CSARGSRGGFQETQYF	TGCAGTGCTAGAGGGTCTCGCGGGGGCTTCCAAGAGACCCAGTACTTC
TRBV12-3/TRBV12-4	TRBJ2-2	.	.	CASSPRGELFF	TGTGCCAGCAGTCCTAGGGGGGAGCTGTTTTTT
TRBV7-6	TRBJ2-4	.	few	CASSLAGGSGNIQYF	TGTGCCAGCAGCTTAGCAGGGGGGTCCGGAAACATTCAGTACTTC
TRBV7-2	TRBJ2-7	.	few	CASSVGTPEQYF	TGTGCCAGCAGCGTTGGGACTCCCGAGCAGTACTTC
TRBV7-2	TRBJ2-3	TRBD1	.	CASSLQGALTTDTQYF	TGTGCCAGCAGCTTACAGGGGGCCCTTACAACAGATACGCAGTATTTT
TRBV29-1	TRBJ2-7	TRBD1	few	CSVEVRGQGGEQYF	TGCAGCGTTGAAGTTCGGGGACAGGGGGGCGAGCAGTACTTC
TRBV11-2	TRBJ2-5	.	.	CASSLDLALTQTQYF	TGTGCCAGCAGCTTAGATCTAGCCCTCACGCAAACCCAGTACTTC
TRBV6-5	TRBJ1-4	TRBD1	.	CASSSGQGAGEKLFF	TGTGCCAGCAGTTCGGGACAGGGGGCGGGAGAAAAACTGTTTTTT
TRBV20-1	TRBJ2-4	.	.	CSARDPRDRNIQYF	TGCAGTGCTAGAGATCCCAGGGATAGGAACATTCAGTACTTC
TRBV12-3/TRBV12-4	TRBJ2-1	.	few	CASSPLEYNEQFF	TGTGCCAGCAGCCCACTGGAGTACAATGAGCAGTTCTTC
TRBV12-3/TRBV12-4	TRBJ2-5	TRBD2	.	CASSRPTEGLAGHQYF	TGTGCCAGCAGCCGCCCGACCGAGGGACTAGCGGGACACCAGTACTTC
TRBV6-1	TRBJ2-7	.	.	CASSGADPSYEQYF	TGTGCCAGCAGTGGAGCCGACCCCTCCTACGAGCAGTACTTC